These T cell receptor beta chains were read from a single sample in a study of cytomegalovirus exposure and HLA in healthy donors. TCRdb's table, derived via immunoSEQ multiplex PCR, lists solely in-frame clones and lacks some. The table shows roughly 110,000 clones, with 88% occurring only once. The specimen was PBMCs. The receptor set was obtained from a woman between 18 and 29 years old in good health and CMV-seropositive. The conserved cysteine and the conserved F or W are not part of the CDR3 here.

J gene: TRBJ2-7
V gene: TRBV10-3
CDR3 protein: AISESTHLAGGYEQY

J gene: TRBJ2-3
V gene: TRBV9
CDR3 protein: ASSGRSGTGLTDTQY

J gene: TRBJ2-2
V gene: TRBV5-5
CDR3 protein: ASSPRAQGRNTGELF

J gene: TRBJ2-7
V gene: TRBV6-6
CDR3 protein: ASTLTGGNEQY

J gene: TRBJ2-6
V gene: TRBV11-2
CDR3 protein: ASSLGGRVSSGANVLT

J gene: TRBJ2-3
V gene: TRBV18
CDR3 protein: ASSHTSGALDTQY

J gene: TRBJ2-2
V gene: TRBV4-3
CDR3 protein: ASSQETSGGAVGELF

J gene: TRBJ2-5
V gene: TRBV10-2
CDR3 protein: ASRHGGAGETQY

J gene: TRBJ2-1
V gene: TRBV27
CDR3 protein: ATHSGAEQF

J gene: TRBJ2-3
V gene: TRBV5-1
CDR3 protein: ASSLGGTWGTDTQY

J gene: TRBJ2-2
V gene: TRBV6-6
CDR3 protein: ASSYSGGAGTGELF

J gene: TRBJ2-2
V gene: TRBV5-8
CDR3 protein: ASSSYRDTGELF

J gene: TRBJ1-1
V gene: TRBV2
CDR3 protein: ASRRTGGTEAF

J gene: TRBJ2-5
V gene: TRBV9
CDR3 protein: ASSVSTGGTQY

J gene: TRBJ1-4
V gene: TRBV6-4
CDR3 protein: ASSASGTGGEKLF

J gene: TRBJ1-4
V gene: TRBV6-6
CDR3 protein: ASSSQSSTNEKLF

J gene: TRBJ1-1
V gene: TRBV14
CDR3 protein: ASSQRTGELLNTEAF

J gene: TRBJ2-3
V gene: TRBV28
CDR3 protein: ASSLLPRADTQY

J gene: TRBJ1-6
V gene: TRBV5-4
CDR3 protein: ASSLDGQGALTLH

J gene: TRBJ2-7
V gene: TRBV18
CDR3 protein: ASSPTGEGYEQY

J gene: TRBJ1-1
V gene: TRBV18
CDR3 protein: ASSPRSIGVYTEAF

J gene: TRBJ1-2
V gene: TRBV28
CDR3 protein: ASSFFRGTYGYT

J gene: TRBJ1-2
V gene: TRBV7-8
CDR3 protein: ASSSRGRATGGYGYT

J gene: TRBJ1-2
V gene: TRBV7-9
CDR3 protein: ASSTWDRANYGYT

J gene: TRBJ2-1
V gene: TRBV5-4
CDR3 protein: ASSLGQAYNEQF

J gene: TRBJ2-7
V gene: TRBV25-1
CDR3 protein: ASNVGGGSYEQY

J gene: TRBJ1-1
V gene: TRBV28
CDR3 protein: ASSLKGWNTEAF

J gene: TRBJ2-7
V gene: TRBV27
CDR3 protein: ASSFRGRNHEQY

J gene: TRBJ2-5
V gene: TRBV27
CDR3 protein: ATRGGQETQY

J gene: TRBJ1-6
V gene: TRBV27
CDR3 protein: ASSPAYNSPLH

J gene: TRBJ1-1
V gene: TRBV27
CDR3 protein: AGSFRGGVSEAF

J gene: TRBJ1-5
V gene: TRBV6-5
CDR3 protein: ASSYSSNQPQH

J gene: TRBJ2-4
V gene: TRBV5-1
CDR3 protein: ASSPQGQETNIQY

J gene: TRBJ1-3
V gene: TRBV4-1
CDR3 protein: ASSQVVGRSGNTIY

J gene: TRBJ1-6
V gene: TRBV6-1
CDR3 protein: ASSDTGTVSPLH

J gene: TRBJ2-1
V gene: TRBV9
CDR3 protein: ASSVDQAGGLGEQF

J gene: TRBJ1-5
V gene: TRBV23-1
CDR3 protein: ASSQSGRGRYSNQPQH

J gene: TRBJ1-3
V gene: TRBV28
CDR3 protein: ASSLRLGNTIY

J gene: TRBJ2-3
V gene: TRBV5-1
CDR3 protein: ASSLVRGGTDTQY

J gene: TRBJ1-2
V gene: TRBV28
CDR3 protein: ASSLFRNREYGYT

J gene: TRBJ2-1
V gene: TRBV18
CDR3 protein: ASSPGQGFNEQF

J gene: TRBJ1-3
V gene: TRBV7-9
CDR3 protein: ASSPLAIDRVKGNTIY

J gene: TRBJ1-3
V gene: TRBV6-4
CDR3 protein: ASSDPPGANSGNTIY

J gene: TRBJ1-1
V gene: TRBV5-1
CDR3 protein: ASSLWAGGNTEAF

J gene: TRBJ1-2
V gene: TRBV6-1
CDR3 protein: ASSQTSNYGYT

J gene: TRBJ1-1
V gene: TRBV7-2
CDR3 protein: ASSPDRLNTEAF

J gene: TRBJ1-4
V gene: TRBV6-5
CDR3 protein: ASSNRPGQGEKLF

J gene: TRBJ1-5
V gene: TRBV7-2
CDR3 protein: ASSLYRDQPQH

J gene: TRBJ1-6
V gene: TRBV5-4
CDR3 protein: ASSLGSGEGSPLH

J gene: TRBJ2-7
V gene: TRBV28
CDR3 protein: ASGRRGRPYEQY